The 12 T cell receptor beta chains listed next were all sequenced from one sample in a study of CD8 T cells in ankylosing spondylitis (dated by TCRdb to the late 2010s). No antigens are known for them. The library was generated by 5' RACE. The sequencing machine was an Illumina HiSeq 2500. The public reads were reanalyzed by TCRdb: fastp trimming at Q25, MiXCR alignment, in-frame beta chains only. CDR3 protein duplicates are merged, each entry listing the most common genes and DNA. In this sample the table shows around 890,000 distinct CDR3 sequences, 12% of which occur a single time. 0.51% of the sample is taken by the ten largest. Beyond this particular receptor, the publication reports: A TCR beta motif made up of several highly homologous amino acid variants appeared to be characteristic of blood from ankylosing spondylitis patients.

Sequenced material: blood, either unsorted or a sorted T cell fraction (not recorded which). Receptors were obtained from a male donor with ankylosing spondylitis.

This clonotype was observed a handful of times. The chain joins TRBV6-1 to TRBJ2-5, with D possibly being TRBD1 (6 bases). V was trimmed by 7 bases and J by 5 bases, leaving 14 bases between them. In germline, CDR1 is MNHNS, CDR2 SASEGT. This CDR3 has 13 residues. The CDR3 loop is CASNGQFRETQYF. CDR3 nucleotide sequence: TGTGCCAGCAACGGACAGTTTAGGGAGACCCAGTACTTC.

In this sample, this clonotype turned up a few times. The CDR3 sequence is CAIGRPSGNTIYF. The CDR3 coding sequence is TGTGCCATCGGACGGCCCTCTGGAAACACCATATATTTT. The chain recombines TRBV10-3 with TRBJ1-3; D remains unclear. This CDR3 region has 13 residues. V lost 8 bases, J lost 0 bases, and 8 bases lay in between. CDR1 is ENHRY and CDR2 is SYGVKD in the germline V gene.

This clonotype was picked up a small number of times. This rearrangement joins TRBV12-3 or TRBV12-4 to TRBJ1-4; D call uncertain. V lost 2 bases, J lost 8 bases, and 21 bases lay in between. The CDR3 length is 17 residues. The CDR3 is CASSLMASVRRGEKLFF. DNA for the CDR3: TGTGCCAGCAGTTTAATGGCGTCAGTCCGACGAGGGGAAAAACTGTTTTTT.

The table lists this clonotype with a few counts. This CDR3 reads CASSLRSGIAKNIQYF. The DNA of the CDR3 is TGTGCCAGCAGCTTACGAAGCGGAATAGCCAAAAACATTCAGTACTTC. The chain employs TRBV7-2 and TRBJ2-4; a weak D match, TRBD2 (5 bases). The V end lost 2 bases, the J end lost 0 bases, and 11 bases lay between the germline ends. This CDR3 has 16 amino acids. CDR1 SGHTA and CDR2 FQGNSA come from the germline V gene.

This clonotype showed up just a few times. J is TRBJ2-5 and V is TRBV6-5, with 7 bases that match TRBD1. The V gene's germline CDR1 is MNHEY and CDR2 SVGAGI. CDR3 length: 16 residues. V was pared by 7 bases and J by 5 bases, with 16 bases of the junction left unmatched. The CDR3: CASTTLGSGGWETQYF. The CDR3 DNA follows: TGTGCCAGCACTACTCTTGGGTCAGGGGGTTGGGAGACCCAGTACTTC.

This clonotype was seen a handful of times. The chain uses TRBV9 and TRBJ2-1; 8 bases match TRBD2. From germline, CDR1 is SGDLS and CDR2 YYNGEE. The junction had 4 bases not matched to a gene; V was cut back by 9 bases and J by 8 bases. This CDR3 has 11 amino acids. For the CDR3, the DNA is TGTGCCACCGGGGGGGCCTATGAGCAGTTCTTC. Translated: CATGGAYEQFF.

The chain combines TRBV20-1 with TRBJ2-1; D perhaps matches TRBD2 (6 bases). The CDR3 spans 13 residues. Per the germline V gene, CDR1 is DFQATT and CDR2 is SNEGSKA (reference sequence). The CDR3: CKGGADGVDEQFF. DNA of the CDR3: TGCAAAGGAGGGGCTGATGGGGTGGATGAGCAGTTCTTC.

J is TRBJ2-7 and V is TRBV18, with 9 bases lining up with TRBD1. The CDR3 loop spans 14 amino acids. The germline V gene has CDR1 KGHSH and CDR2 LQKENI. V was pared by 4 bases and J by 4 bases, with 5 bases of the junction left unmatched. CDR3 amino acids: CASSRTGVGYEQYF. The CDR3 DNA follows: TGTGCCAGCTCACGGACAGGGGTAGGTTACGAGCAGTACTTC.

This clonotype was observed many times. The V call is TRBV20-1, the J call TRBJ2-2; the D gene is possibly TRBD2 (6 bases). This CDR3 comprises 16 residues. CDR1 and CDR2 from the germline V gene are DFQATT and SNEGSKA (reference sequence). V lost 1 base and J 1 base, leaving 13 bases between the germline ends. CDR3 in amino acids: CSARGTKQRNTGELFF. CDR3 in DNA: TGCAGTGCTAGAGGGACTAAACAAAGGAACACCGGGGAGCTGTTTTTT.

The CDR3 loop reads CASSVTGGAYTGELFF. The CDR3 nucleotides read TGTGCCAGCAGCGTGACAGGGGGCGCGTACACCGGGGAGCTGTTTTTT. J is TRBJ2-2 and V is TRBV7-2; 10 bases agree with TRBD1. V gave up 5 bases and J gave up 3 bases; unmatched junction bases: 6. The CDR3 consists of 16 residues. Germline-derived CDR1 and CDR2 are SGHTA and FQGNSA.

The genes are TRBV12-3 or TRBV12-4 and TRBJ2-7; 9 nucleotides agree with TRBD2. Germline trimming cut 3 bases from V and 4 bases from J; bases unmatched to any gene: 10. The CDR3 covers 16 residues. This chain's CDR3 is CASSLSGRPPRYEQYF. The CDR3 DNA is TGTGCCAGCAGTTTGAGCGGGAGGCCTCCCCGGTACGAGCAGTACTTC.

The chain recombines TRBV6-2 or TRBV6-3 with TRBJ2-1; perhaps TRBD1 as D (5 bases). Germline V CDR1 and CDR2: MNHEY, SVGEGT. V was pared by 6 bases and J by 4 bases, with 19 bases between. This CDR3 contains 16 residues. In DNA form, the CDR3 reads TGTGCCAGCAGCCCCGACAGAGGTGCAGGGTACAATGAGCAGTTCTTC. Its translation is CASSPDRGAGYNEQFF.